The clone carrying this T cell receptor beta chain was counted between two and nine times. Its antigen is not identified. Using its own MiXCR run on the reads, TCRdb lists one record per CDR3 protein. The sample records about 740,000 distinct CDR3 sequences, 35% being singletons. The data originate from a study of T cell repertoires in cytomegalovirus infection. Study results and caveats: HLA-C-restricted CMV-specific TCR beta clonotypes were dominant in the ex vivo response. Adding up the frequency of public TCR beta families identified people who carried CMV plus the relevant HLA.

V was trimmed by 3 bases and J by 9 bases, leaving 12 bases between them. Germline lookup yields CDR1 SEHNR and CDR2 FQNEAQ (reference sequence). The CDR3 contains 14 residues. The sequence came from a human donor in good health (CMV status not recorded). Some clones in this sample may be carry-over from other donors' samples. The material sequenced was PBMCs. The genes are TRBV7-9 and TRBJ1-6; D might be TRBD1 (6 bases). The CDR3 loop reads CASSFPGATSPLHF. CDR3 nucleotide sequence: TGTGCCAGCAGCTTCCCAGGGGCAACTTCACCCCTCCACTTT.